Reported below is one T cell receptor (beta chain). Only one count was recorded for this clone. The clone's antigen remains unknown. Base qualities were left out, and no much larger clone turns up one base away. The cohort was made up of about 670 healthy bone marrow donors. At the time of sampling, all cohort members were nominally healthy, though unrecorded immune exposures were likely present. The donor tested CMV seropositive and was one of the 289 seropositive cohort members. Each donor provided a peripheral blood sample, and peripheral blood mononuclear cells were used for TCR beta sequencing. The Qiagen DNeasy Blood Extraction Kit was used to extract genomic DNA from the blood cell samples. To prepare the library, the immunoSEQ multiplex PCR assay was applied. A mixture of 60 forward primers for TCR Vbeta segments and 13 reverse primers for TCR Jbeta segments was used in the multiplex PCR. Amplification of the CDR3 region of rearranged TCR beta genes was performed with a multiplex PCR assay on genomic DNA. The amplified TCR beta libraries were sequenced on the Illumina HiSeq System as 87-base-pair reads. Regarding the original processing steps: A later analysis counted approximately 76 million unique TCR beta chains across the 650 to 700 repertoires, and around 12 million of these chains were shared by at least two donors. A nearest-neighbor algorithm error-corrected the raw reads and collapsed the reads into unique sequences, merging closely related sequences to remove PCR and sequencing errors. CDR3 sequences were aligned to IMGT reference sequences to assign V, D and J gene segments. For a sequence to be retained, at least a six-nucleotide match to both a V gene segment and a J gene segment was required. Rearrangements were classified as productive when the CDR3 lacked stop codons and remained in frame with V and J, and all other rearrangements were classified as non-productive. CDR3 was defined by IMGT convention, running from the second conserved V-encoded cysteine to the conserved J-encoded phenylalanine. Sequences without an unambiguous match to a single V gene segment were excluded from the earlier analysis of about 600 of the donors. An earlier analysis of 587 of the donors classified V segments as functional when productive rearrangements were above 56.7% and as segregating when the standard deviation between donors was above 5%. A statistical classification framework was developed to diagnose cytomegalovirus status using the catalog of TCR beta chain sequences. V and J gene assignment, in a later analysis, came from comparing TCR nucleotide sequences with IMGT/GENE-DB human TR gene sequences. A later analysis assigned CDR3 sequences and most-parsimonious VDJ recombination scenarios with the TCRdist pipeline. In a later analysis, each TCR beta chain was defined by its CDR3 amino acid sequence together with its V-gene family, and reads without a unique V-gene family were excluded. A later analysis removed 592 highly shared, low-generation-probability nucleotide sequences to deal with suspected cross-contamination and a sequencing artifact. In a later analysis, a clonal expansion index was calculated for each public chain from normalized within-repertoire ranks of inferred template counts. In a later analysis, generation probabilities were computed using a VDJ recombination model fitted to out-of-frame rearrangements, and the results were checked against IGoR. In a later analysis, hypergeometric tests were used to score TCR-TCR, TCR-HLA and TCR-CMV co-occurrence, with a repertoire-size bias correction applied to TCR pairs. A later analysis estimated false discovery rates by permuting HLA or CMV assignments 20 times. In a later analysis, co-occurring TCRs were grouped using DBSCAN, and TCRdist sequence similarity was added for clustering within HLA-allele-positive subsets. For co-occurrence clustering, repertoires with fewer than 30,000 or more than 120,000 public chains were excluded, along with about five repertoires with anomalous nucleotide sharing. The table comes from immuneACCESS by way of TCRdb, which keeps in-frame sequences with V and J called. Part of the clones is missing from these tables; in studies checked, under half for an unresolved V gene and the rest for unknown reasons. V and J calls and clone size are given by that table; D and trimming were obtained from the DNA. Within this sample are about 150,000 clones, with around 78% of them counted one time only. The top ten hold approximately 2% of the sample.

These data belong to a study of cytomegalovirus exposure and HLA in healthy donors (TCRdb year 2017). The study in broad terms: In an earlier analysis of 550 to 750 of the donors, under 300 Gb of sequence data and 100 million or so unique TCR beta sequences from about 190 million T cells were reported. The T cell repertoires of around 670 subjects were profiled by immunosequencing and related to cytomegalovirus serostatus. To predict cytomegalovirus infection status, the study brought together high-throughput TCR immunosequencing, statistical association of individual TCRs with disease status, and machine learning. HLA typing covered class I and class II loci at four-digit resolution. The study aimed to test whether signatures of past pathogen exposure could be identified by cataloging public T cell receptors. A later genetic analysis used genome-wide SNP genotypes for about 55% of the 666 donors, treating that subset as a discovery cohort. Of the roughly 400 genotyped donors, approximately 82% fell in the genetic ancestry cluster associated with self-reported Caucasian donors. To study patterns of TCR occurrence, a later analysis re-analyzed previously published TCR beta repertoires from just over 650 donors and added high-resolution HLA genotyping. Roughly five DR-DQ haplotypes were treated as single units for association and clustering because of strong linkage in the cohort. About 330 gigabases of sequencing data and roughly 81 million unique TCR sequences made up an early release that covered fewer than 650 HLA-typed donors. Along with the approximately 700-subject first cohort, a separate validation cohort of 120 different subjects was used. Typing coverage varied by locus: about 629-630 donors for A, B, C, DRB1 and DQB1; roughly 560 for DQA1; around 610 for DPA1; roughly 470 for DPB1. To decide whether each TCR beta V gene segment behaved as functional or pseudogenic, an earlier analysis of some 570 of the donors relied on high-throughput TCR beta sequencing. Donor age, sex, ethnicity and CMV serostatus were compiled together with the repertoire data. Across 300 to 500 genotyped donors of the cohort, an average of approximately 220,000 unique TCR beta nucleotide sequences per donor were sequenced, and roughly a sixth of those sequences were non-productive. Rather than drawing on any new phenotypic data, the later analysis identified candidate immune exposures from TCR beta sequences and the way those sequences occurred across donors. All discovery cohort repertoires had been generated on a single sequencing platform.

Beyond this particular receptor, the publication reports: While some public TCRs were present in many individuals, most TCR sequences turned up only very rarely across donors. In a later genetic analysis, fewer N-insertions in productive TCRs were reported among donors in an Asian-associated ancestry cluster than the roughly 710-donor mean. A cluster of highly shared sequence variants was judged likely to be a technical artifact of the sequencing pipeline. The only immune exposure information available for the cohort was CMV serostatus. Sequencing depth was assumed to be roughly uniform across donors in the presence/absence analyses, though that assumption may not hold. In a later analysis, several top co-occurrence clusters were reported to appear linked to parvovirus B19, influenza, CMV and Epstein-Barr virus. Most CMV-associated TCR beta chains appeared to be HLA-restricted in a later analysis, and the HLA associations seemed to be driven largely by CMV exposure. In a later analysis, HLA-associated TCR beta chains were found to be more clonally expanded and to have lower generation probabilities than equally common non-associated chains. Cytomegalovirus status was reported to be diagnosed by the classifier with high specificity and sensitivity in both the original and validation cohorts. The 87-base-pair reads could not distinguish some IMGT-functional V segments, including TRBV6-2 and TRBV6-3, so those segments were excluded. A few of the identified cytomegalovirus-associated TCR beta chains were confirmed in vitro to be specific for cytomegalovirus antigens. In a later analysis, TCR association rates were found to vary across HLA loci, with the most associated TCRs seen for DRB1 alleles and the fewest for HLA-C alleles. Broadly in line with IMGT annotations, most TCR beta V segments showed up in productive rearrangements about 90% or about 30% of the time in an earlier analysis of a few hundred of the donors. The study listed approximately 160 TCR beta chains as associated with cytomegalovirus. A further reported finding was that TCR beta sequences accurately predicted the HLA-A and HLA-B alleles for most subjects in the first cohort. Because counts were too low, 15 to 20 rarely observed V segments, including chromosome 9 orphons, were left out of the earlier analysis of approximately 580 of the donors. In a later genetic analysis, a missense DCLRE1C variant was associated with V-gene and J-gene trimming of TCR beta chains, and the association was replicated in an independent cohort. When HLA alleles, especially DR and DQ, strongly co-occurred, attributing TCR associations to individual alleles was difficult. The authors suggested that the approach could potentially be generalized to other disease states and immunological phenotypes. In this cohort, only TCR beta chains were sequenced, and detectable features were limited by the absence of alpha or paired-chain data. Linkage disequilibrium might explain the correlated functional status among segregating V segments, but an unknown experimental factor could not be ruled out. At a false discovery rate of 0.05, a later analysis linked 16,000 or so TCR beta sequences to specific HLA alleles. Because HLA typing was unavailable for some donors at each locus, only the typed subset was used in association tests.

Based on the germline V gene, the CDR1 and CDR2 sequences are SQVTM and ANQGSEA. V trim: 8 bases; J trim: 6 bases; unmatched bases: 7. Measured from the cysteine to the phenylalanine, the CDR3 is 14 residues long. CDR3 DNA is the only sequence kept; it has 42 bases, read in frame from the first base. Recombination linked TRBV29-1 to TRBJ2-1; 13 junctional bases match TRBD2. This clonotype was sampled from a female donor in good health and CMV-seropositive. The material sequenced was PBMCs. The DNA sequence is TGCAGCACCAGACTAGCGGGAGGATTCAATGAGCAGTTCTTC. Its translation is CSTRLAGGFNEQFF.